This T cell receptor (beta chain) was sequenced for a study of blood T cell repertoires in COVID-19. Study overall: Acute-phase and convalescent COVID-19 samples originated in the United States, Italy and Spain. PBMCs, B-cell-depleted T cells, or T cells were the source of the cDNA or gDNA that made up the material.

Methods used by the authors: Researchers report that nucleated cell counts were estimated from reference gene primer amplification. The method was immunoSEQ multiplex PCR; TCRdb's version includes in-frame clones alone and lacks a portion of them. V, J and clone size are those of that table, while D and trimming were read from the DNA. This table holds some 130,000 clones, approximately 90% found once. V lost 0 bases and J 3 bases, leaving 12 bases between the germline ends. Germline V CDR1 and CDR2: KGHSH, LQKENI. This CDR3 contains 16 residues. Source material: peripheral blood. The sequence derives from a man aged 55 to 69 with COVID-19, enrolled during active disease. The chain carries TRBV18 and TRBJ1-3; D is uncertain. The CDR3 is CASSPPYPDFGNTIYF. DNA of the CDR3: TGTGCCAGCTCACCACCGTATCCCGACTTTGGAAACACCATATATTTT.